This TCR beta chain was retrieved from a study of beta chain features in type 1 diabetes. The whole isolated RNA underwent reverse transcription, so sequencing captured expressed TCRB transcripts. Profiled with immunoSEQ multiplex PCR; TCRdb holds only in-frame clones, not every one. Of around 340,000 clones detected, roughly a fifth appear once; the ten largest clones hold 0.035% to 0.05%. Sorted populations were all over 95% pure. In germline, CDR1 is SQVTM, CDR2 ANQGSEA. Trimming pared 7 bases from V and 6 bases from J, leaving 9 bases between. This CDR3 region has 10 residues. This sequence originates from a woman younger than 30 in good health. This rearrangement joins TRBV29-1 to TRBJ1-1, with D unclear. The sequenced material came from naive CD4+ T cells from blood. The CDR3 sequence is CSGAVSEAFF. DNA for the CDR3: TGCAGCGGGGCAGTCTCTGAAGCTTTCTTT.